Presented here are 5 T cell receptor beta chains from one specimen sequenced in a study of OX40 agonist ivuxolimab in advanced cancers. Sequencing was performed with immunoSEQ multiplex PCR; in TCRdb, only in-frame clones are kept and a portion is missing. This table holds over 50,000 clones, roughly 83% found once. This material consisted of CD4+ or CD8+ T cells sorted from blood, taken in a trial of the OX40 agonist ivuxolimab. The receptors stem from an adult with an advanced solid tumor such as melanoma, head and neck, liver or kidney cancer.

This clone was found once. The chain carries TRBV10-1 and TRBJ2-1, with D unresolved. Germline lookup yields CDR1 WNHNN and CDR2 SYGVQD (reference sequence). Trimming pared 1 base from V and 7 bases from J, leaving 8 bases between. The CDR3 spans 13 residues. DNA of the CDR3: TGCGCCAGCAGTGAGTGGCTACGGAATGAGCAGTTCTTC. This translates into CASSEWLRNEQFF.

The chain's CDR3 is CASKGRLAQETQYF. The CDR3 coding sequence is TGTGCCAGCAAGGGACGCCTCGCCCAAGAGACCCAGTACTTC. The V and J genes are TRBV11-2 and TRBJ2-5, with D perhaps matching TRBD1 or TRBD2 (5 bases each). V was shortened by 7 bases and J by 1 base, with 13 bases between the two germline ends. CDR3 length: 14 amino acids. Germline lookup yields CDR1 SGHAT and CDR2 FQNNGV.

The rearrangement links TRBV18 to TRBJ2-5; 15 bases are a match to TRBD2. This CDR3 region has 16 residues. Germline CDR1 reads KGHSH; CDR2 reads LQKENI. The ends lost 4 bases at V and 2 bases at J; junction bases unmatched: 2. This CDR3 is CASSRGTSGGQETQYF. The DNA for the CDR3 is TGTGCCAGCTCACGAGGGACTAGCGGGGGGCAAGAGACCCAGTACTTC.

The gene calls are TRBV6-5 and TRBJ2-7; the match to TRBD1 covers 7 bases. The CDR3 loop spans 13 amino acids. Germline V CDR1 and CDR2: MNHEY, SVGAGI. V shed 5 bases and J 2 bases; nucleotides not matched to a gene: 3. The DNA for the CDR3 is TGTGCCAGCAGTGACAGGGAACCCTACGAGCAGTACTTC. The encoded protein is CASSDREPYEQYF.

This clone appeared a few times. The chain combines TRBV2 with TRBJ1-1; a weak D match, TRBD1 (5 bases). Germline CDR1 SNHLY, CDR2 FYNNEI. This CDR3 is 15 amino acids long. V was pared by 2 bases and J by 4 bases, with 14 bases between. CDR3 in DNA: TGTGCCAGCAGTGAAAGAGGAGCGGGGGGCACTGAAGCTTTCTTT. Protein product: CASSERGAGGTEAFF. The full variable domain, completed using reference TRBV2 and TRBJ1-1, is EPEVTQTPSHQVTQMGQEVILRCVPISNHLYFYWYRQILGQKVEFLVSFYNNEISEKSEIFDDQFSVERPDGSNFTLKIRSTKLEDSAMYFCASSERGAGGTEAFFGQGTRLTVV.